Included here is one T cell receptor beta chain sequence, with context. The antigen remains unidentified. TCRdb's table, derived via immunoSEQ multiplex PCR, lists solely in-frame clones and lacks some. Of just under 250,000 clones in the sample, over 75% were seen once. This sample was taken from a study of Ad26.COV2.S vaccination and SARS-CoV-2 variants. Sample treatment: some 20 received Ad26.COV2.S at low or high dose, single or two shots; roughly five received placebo; per-sample allocation not given. Specimens were obtained on day 63 following the first vaccine or placebo injection. Whole-study results and caveats: Vaccinees and placebo recipients showed similar non-spike TCR breadth. Considerable breadth of spike-specific CD8+ and CD4+ T cell responses has reportedly been documented following vaccination. Placebo recipients had lower spike-specific TCR breadth than vaccine recipients.

This TCR was sampled from a person between 18 and 60 years old who received the Ad26.COV2.S COVID-19 vaccine or a placebo. This sample comprised peripheral blood, obtained in a trial of Ad26.COV2.S vaccine versus placebo.

Here the CDR3 DNA reads TGTGCCAGCAGCTCTAGTTGGTCCTCGGCTGAGCAGTTCTTC. Its translation: CASSSSWSSAEQFF. The V gene is TRBV7-8, the J gene TRBJ2-1; D not resolved. V lost 4 bases, J lost 9 bases, and 16 bases lay in between. This CDR3 is 14 amino acids long. The germline gives CDR1 SGHVS, CDR2 FQNEAQ.